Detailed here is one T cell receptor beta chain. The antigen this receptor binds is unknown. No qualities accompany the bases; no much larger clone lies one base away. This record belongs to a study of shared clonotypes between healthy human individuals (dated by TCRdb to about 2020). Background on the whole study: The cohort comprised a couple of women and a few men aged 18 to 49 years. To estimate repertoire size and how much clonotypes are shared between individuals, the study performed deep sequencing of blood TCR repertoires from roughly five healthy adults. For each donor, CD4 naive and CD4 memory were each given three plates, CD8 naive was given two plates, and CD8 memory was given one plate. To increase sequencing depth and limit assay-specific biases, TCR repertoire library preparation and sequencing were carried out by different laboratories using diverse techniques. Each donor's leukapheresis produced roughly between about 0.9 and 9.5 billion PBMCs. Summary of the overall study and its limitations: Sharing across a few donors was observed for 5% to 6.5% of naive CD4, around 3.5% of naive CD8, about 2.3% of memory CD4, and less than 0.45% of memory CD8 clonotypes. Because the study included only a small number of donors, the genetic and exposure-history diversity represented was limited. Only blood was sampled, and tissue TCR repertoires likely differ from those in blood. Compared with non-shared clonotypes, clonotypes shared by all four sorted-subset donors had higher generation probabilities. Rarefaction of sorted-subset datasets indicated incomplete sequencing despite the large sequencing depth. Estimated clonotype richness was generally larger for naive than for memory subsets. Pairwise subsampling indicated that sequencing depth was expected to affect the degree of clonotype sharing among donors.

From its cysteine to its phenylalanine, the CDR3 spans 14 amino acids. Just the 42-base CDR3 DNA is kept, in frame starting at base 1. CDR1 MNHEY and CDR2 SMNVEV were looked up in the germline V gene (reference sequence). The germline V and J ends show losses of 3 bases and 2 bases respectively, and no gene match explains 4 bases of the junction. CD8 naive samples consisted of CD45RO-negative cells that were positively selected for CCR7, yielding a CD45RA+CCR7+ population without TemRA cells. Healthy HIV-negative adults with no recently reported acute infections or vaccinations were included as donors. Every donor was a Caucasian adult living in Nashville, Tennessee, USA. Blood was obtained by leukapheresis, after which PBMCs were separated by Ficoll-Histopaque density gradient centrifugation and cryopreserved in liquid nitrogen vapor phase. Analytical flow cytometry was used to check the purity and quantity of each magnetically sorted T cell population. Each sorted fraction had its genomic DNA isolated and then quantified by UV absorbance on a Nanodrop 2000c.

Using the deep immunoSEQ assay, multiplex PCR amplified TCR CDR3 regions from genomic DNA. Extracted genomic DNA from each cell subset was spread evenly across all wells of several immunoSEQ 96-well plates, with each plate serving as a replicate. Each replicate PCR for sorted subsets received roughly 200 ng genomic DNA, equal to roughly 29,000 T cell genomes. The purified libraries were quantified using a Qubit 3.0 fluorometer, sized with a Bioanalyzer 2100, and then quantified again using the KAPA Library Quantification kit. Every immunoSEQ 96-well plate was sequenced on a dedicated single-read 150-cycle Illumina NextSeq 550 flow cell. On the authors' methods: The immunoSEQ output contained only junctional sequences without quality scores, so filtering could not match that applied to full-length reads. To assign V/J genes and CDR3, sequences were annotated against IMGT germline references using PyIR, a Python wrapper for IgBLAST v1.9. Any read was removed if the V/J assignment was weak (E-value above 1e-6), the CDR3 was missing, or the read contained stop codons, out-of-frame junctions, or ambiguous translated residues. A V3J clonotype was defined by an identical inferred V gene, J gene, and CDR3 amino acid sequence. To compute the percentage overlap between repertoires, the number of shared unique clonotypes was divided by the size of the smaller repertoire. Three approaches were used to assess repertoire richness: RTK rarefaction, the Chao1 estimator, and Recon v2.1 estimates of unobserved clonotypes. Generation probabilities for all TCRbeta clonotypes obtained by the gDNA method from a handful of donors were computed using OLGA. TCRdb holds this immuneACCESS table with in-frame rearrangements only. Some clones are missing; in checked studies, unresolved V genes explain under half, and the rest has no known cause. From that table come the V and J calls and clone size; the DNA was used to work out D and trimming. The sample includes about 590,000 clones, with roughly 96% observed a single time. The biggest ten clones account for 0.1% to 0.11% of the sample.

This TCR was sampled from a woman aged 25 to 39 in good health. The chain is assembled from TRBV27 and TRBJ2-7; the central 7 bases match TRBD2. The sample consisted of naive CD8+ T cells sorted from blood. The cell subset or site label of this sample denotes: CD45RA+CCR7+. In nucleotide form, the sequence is TGTGCCAGCAGTTTGGGAGGGAGCACCTACGAGCAGTACTTC. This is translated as CASSLGGSTYEQYF.